These T cell receptor beta chains were read from a single sample in a study of blood T cell repertoires in COVID-19. Profiled with immunoSEQ multiplex PCR; TCRdb holds only in-frame clones, not every one. This repertoire shows over 100,000 clones, 65% to 85% found once; its top ten account for 3.5% to 5.5%. Input material: peripheral blood. These receptors all come from a woman in her 70s with acute or convalescent COVID-19. CDR3s include the opening cysteine and the closing phenylalanine or tryptophan. Each record gives: J gene, V gene, D gene, clone size, CDR3 protein, CDR3 DNA. The D gene is left open where the match is weak. Clone size is given for some rows only: seen once, a few or many times, or a class if the clone is expanded.

TRBJ1-2 | TRBV19 | . | . | CASSTGPDSGYTF | TGTGCCAGTAGTACAGGGCCGGACAGTGGCTACACCTTC
TRBJ1-2 | TRBV25-1 | . | . | CASSESQTGGYGYTF | TGTGCCAGCAGTGAATCTCAGACGGGGGGCTATGGCTACACCTTC
TRBJ2-5 | TRBV24-1 | . | . | CATSSGVPETQYF | TGTGCCACCAGTTCGGGGGTTCCAGAGACCCAGTACTTC
TRBJ1-2 | TRBV7-2 | . | . | CASSAQGKFANYGYTF | TGTGCCAGCAGCGCACAGGGAAAGTTCGCTAACTATGGCTACACCTTC
TRBJ2-5 | TRBV6-5 | TRBD1 | . | CASRRAGGLFETQYF | TGTGCCAGCAGGCGGGCAGGGGGCTTATTTGAGACCCAGTACTTC
TRBJ1-1 | TRBV5-1 | TRBD1 | few | CASRLRDRGLRTEAFF | TGCGCCAGCAGGTTGAGGGACAGGGGTTTGAGGACTGAAGCTTTCTTT
TRBJ1-4 | TRBV6-2/TRBV6-3 | TRBD1 | . | CASSYVQGATNEKLFF | TGTGCCAGCAGTTACGTTCAGGGGGCAACTAATGAAAAACTGTTTTTT
TRBJ1-1 | TRBV21-1 | . | . | CASSKVRAGVFMNTEAFF | TGTGCCAGCAGCAAAGTGAGGGCAGGGGTGTTCATGAACACTGAAGCTTTCTTT
TRBJ1-1 | TRBV20-1 | . | . | CSAAPGFGAFF | TGCAGTGCTGCCCCCGGGTTCGGAGCTTTCTTT
TRBJ2-7 | TRBV7-9 | . | . | CASSFGGDYEQYF | TGTGCCAGCAGCTTTGGCGGTGACTACGAGCAGTACTTC
TRBJ1-6 | TRBV6-5 | . | . | CASRQEINSPLHF | TGTGCCAGCCGACAGGAGATTAATTCACCCCTCCACTTT
TRBJ1-1 | TRBV10-3 | . | once | CAISESGVMAFF | TGTGCCATCAGTGAGTCCGGGGTGATGGCTTTCTTT
TRBJ1-2 | TRBV10-2 | TRBD1 | . | CASRARTGDVYGYTF | TGCGCCAGCAGAGCCCGGACAGGAGATGTCTATGGCTACACCTTC
TRBJ2-3 | TRBV4-2 | TRBD2 | . | CASSPGGRDTQYF | TGTGCCAGCAGCCCGGGGGGGAGGGATACGCAGTATTTT
TRBJ2-2 | TRBV5-6 | . | . | CASSFPGAGELFF | TGTGCCAGCAGCTTTCCCGGGGCCGGGGAGCTGTTTTTT
TRBJ1-3 | TRBV4-3 | . | . | CASSQDVRGSSGNTIYF | TGCGCCAGCAGCCAAGATGTCAGAGGCAGCTCTGGAAACACCATATATTTT
TRBJ1-5 | TRBV6-1 | . | few | CASSERYSNQPQHF | TGTGCCAGCAGTGAACGGTATAGCAATCAGCCCCAGCATTTT